A selection of T cell receptor beta chains follows, all from one sample in a study of blood T cell repertoires in COVID-19. The table came from immunoSEQ multiplex PCR; TCRdb's copy has only in-frame clones and leaves some out. The table has roughly 270,000 clones, approximately 85% seen once; the top ten hold 4.5% to 6%. The sequenced sample consisted of peripheral blood. The receptors were gathered from a man aged 45-65 years with active or convalescent COVID-19. Each CDR3 is given with its conserved first and last residue. A D gene is named only where the DNA matches it firmly. Some rows have no size entry. The others give once, few or many, or a class for an expanded clone.

J: TRBJ1-2
D: -
size: -
V: TRBV24-1
CDR3: CATSDRENYGYTF
DNA: TGTGCCACCAGTGATCGAGAGAACTATGGCTACACCTTC

J: TRBJ2-5
D: TRBD2
size: -
V: TRBV19
CDR3: CASSTRTRKETQYF
DNA: TGTGCCAGTAGTACACGGACTAGGAAAGAGACCCAGTACTTC

J: TRBJ2-2
D: TRBD2
size: -
V: TRBV9
CDR3: CASSASLAGGVLFF
DNA: TGTGCCAGCAGCGCCTCTCTAGCGGGAGGAGTGCTGTTTTTT

J: TRBJ2-1
D: -
size: -
V: TRBV15
CDR3: CATSRDLGGREQFF
DNA: TGTGCCACCAGCAGAGATCTAGGTGGGAGGGAGCAGTTCTTC

J: TRBJ1-5
D: TRBD1
size: few
V: TRBV6-6
CDR3: CATWDREGQPQHF
DNA: TGTGCCACCTGGGACAGGGAAGGTCAGCCCCAGCATTTT

J: TRBJ2-1
D: TRBD2
size: -
V: TRBV3-1/TRBV3-2
CDR3: CASSPGTSGNNEQFF
DNA: TGTGCCAGCAGCCCCGGGACTAGCGGGAACAATGAGCAGTTCTTC

J: TRBJ2-1
D: TRBD2
size: -
V: TRBV24-1
CDR3: CATSDLAGGEQFF
DNA: TGTGCCACCAGTGATTTGGCGGGAGGTGAGCAGTTCTTC

J: TRBJ1-2
D: TRBD1
size: -
V: TRBV6-1
CDR3: CASSESLSQGRGYTF
DNA: TGTGCCAGCAGTGAATCCCTATCACAGGGGAGAGGCTACACCTTC

J: TRBJ1-5
D: -
size: few
V: TRBV6-1
CDR3: CASSEWTRGNQPQHF
DNA: TGTGCCAGCAGTGAATGGACAAGGGGCAATCAGCCCCAGCATTTT

J: TRBJ1-2
D: TRBD1
size: -
V: TRBV30
CDR3: CAWSPQGAYGYTF
DNA: TGTGCCTGGAGTCCGCAGGGGGCCTATGGCTACACCTTC

J: TRBJ2-2
D: TRBD2
size: -
V: TRBV10-2
CDR3: CASNPTSGRSRTGELFF
DNA: TGCGCCAGCAATCCGACTAGCGGGAGGTCGCGCACCGGGGAGCTGTTTTTT

J: TRBJ2-2
D: TRBD2
size: -
V: TRBV5-4
CDR3: CASSPTSGRTGELFF
DNA: TGTGCCAGCAGCCCGACTAGCGGGAGAACCGGGGAGCTGTTTTTT

J: TRBJ2-7
D: TRBD2
size: -
V: TRBV7-8
CDR3: CASSYLAGVHEQYF
DNA: TGTGCCAGCAGCTACCTAGCGGGAGTCCACGAGCAGTACTTC

J: TRBJ1-2
D: TRBD1
size: -
V: TRBV30
CDR3: CAWSRDRPYGYTF
DNA: TGTGCCTGGAGTCGGGACAGGCCGTATGGCTACACCTTC

J: TRBJ2-7
D: -
size: -
V: TRBV11-1
CDR3: CASSFGGREQYF
DNA: TGTGCCAGCAGCTTTGGGGGCCGCGAGCAGTACTTC

J: TRBJ2-1
D: -
size: -
V: TRBV29-1
CDR3: CSVEDLFQGNEQFF
DNA: TGCAGCGTCGAGGATCTTTTTCAGGGTAATGAGCAGTTCTTC

J: TRBJ2-7
D: -
size: -
V: TRBV7-2
CDR3: CASSPFGGAYEQYF
DNA: TGTGCCAGCAGCCCATTCGGCGGAGCCTACGAGCAGTACTTC

J: TRBJ2-7
D: -
size: -
V: TRBV3-1/TRBV3-2
CDR3: CASSQVSGAGRTTSYEQYF
DNA: TGTGCCAGCAGCCAAGTGAGTGGGGCCGGCCGTACGACCTCCTACGAGCAGTACTTC

J: TRBJ2-7
D: -
size: -
V: TRBV10-2
CDR3: CASRSRDSSYEQYF
DNA: TGCGCCAGCAGGTCCAGGGACTCCTCCTACGAGCAGTACTTC

J: TRBJ1-3
D: -
size: -
V: TRBV11-3
CDR3: CASSSQAGNTIYF
DNA: TGTGCCAGCAGCTCGCAAGCGGGAAACACCATATATTTT

J: TRBJ2-7
D: TRBD2
size: -
V: TRBV5-1
CDR3: CASSLELAGAYEQYF
DNA: TGCGCCAGCAGCTTGGAACTAGCGGGGGCCTACGAGCAGTACTTC

J: TRBJ2-7
D: -
size: once
V: TRBV29-1
CDR3: CSVEGWRGRSYEQYF
DNA: TGCAGCGTTGAAGGGTGGCGGGGGCGGTCCTACGAGCAGTACTTC

J: TRBJ1-4
D: TRBD1
size: -
V: TRBV5-1
CDR3: CASRGTVATNEKLFF
DNA: TGCGCCAGCAGGGGGACAGTTGCAACTAATGAAAAACTGTTTTTT

J: TRBJ2-7
D: TRBD1
size: -
V: TRBV28
CDR3: CASRPDRASSYEQYF
DNA: TGTGCCAGCAGGCCCGACAGGGCAAGCTCCTACGAGCAGTACTTC

J: TRBJ2-3
D: -
size: -
V: TRBV7-9
CDR3: CASKPLGNGRADTQYF
DNA: TGTGCCAGCAAACCTCTAGGAAACGGGAGAGCGGATACGCAGTATTTT

J: TRBJ1-2
D: -
size: -
V: TRBV5-5
CDR3: CASSLDRGYGYTF
DNA: TGTGCCAGCAGCTTGGATAGAGGGTATGGCTACACCTTC

J: TRBJ1-1
D: -
size: -
V: TRBV27
CDR3: CASSLRPLTATREHTEAFF
DNA: TGTGCCAGCAGTCTCCGCCCCCTGACTGCTACCCGAGAACACACTGAAGCTTTCTTT

J: TRBJ1-1
D: TRBD1
size: -
V: TRBV6-5
CDR3: CASSYNPWTGEAFF
DNA: TGTGCCAGCAGTTACAATCCCTGGACAGGCGAAGCTTTCTTT

J: TRBJ2-7
D: TRBD2
size: -
V: TRBV4-1
CDR3: CASSQGLLAGYNEQYF
DNA: TGCGCCAGCAGCCAAGGCCTGCTAGCGGGATATAACGAGCAGTACTTC

J: TRBJ2-7
D: TRBD1
size: -
V: TRBV5-6
CDR3: CASSLHQDRGSYEQYF
DNA: TGTGCCAGCAGCTTGCATCAGGACAGGGGTTCCTACGAGCAGTACTTC

J: TRBJ1-2
D: TRBD1
size: -
V: TRBV6-4
CDR3: CASPLPPDRASSDYGYTF
DNA: TGTGCCAGCCCCCTCCCCCCGGACAGGGCGTCCTCTGACTATGGCTACACCTTC

J: TRBJ2-7
D: TRBD2
size: -
V: TRBV19
CDR3: CASSIWSGSSYEQYF
DNA: TGTGCCAGTAGTATTTGGAGCGGGAGCTCCTACGAGCAGTACTTC

J: TRBJ2-7
D: TRBD2
size: -
V: TRBV2
CDR3: CASTLPGTKGWEQYF
DNA: TGTGCCAGCACCCTCCCGGGGACTAAAGGCTGGGAGCAGTACTTC

J: TRBJ2-3
D: -
size: once
V: TRBV10-3
CDR3: CAISGGDFSSTDTQYF
DNA: TGTGCCATCAGTGGGGGGGACTTTTCTAGCACAGATACGCAGTATTTT

J: TRBJ2-2
D: -
size: -
V: TRBV4-1
CDR3: CASSLPVVPSTGELFF
DNA: TGCGCCAGCAGCCTACCAGTTGTGCCCTCCACCGGGGAGCTGTTTTTT

J: TRBJ1-1
D: -
size: -
V: TRBV5-1
CDR3: CASSLGGNMNTEAFF
DNA: TGCGCCAGCAGCTTAGGAGGGAACATGAACACTGAAGCTTTCTTT

J: TRBJ2-6
D: TRBD2
size: -
V: TRBV4-2
CDR3: CASSLRLADHSGANVLTF
DNA: TGTGCCAGCAGCCTCAGGCTAGCGGATCACTCTGGGGCCAACGTCCTGACTTTC

J: TRBJ2-7
D: -
size: many
V: TRBV6-5
CDR3: CASSRAGGGEQYF
DNA: TGTGCCAGCAGCCGTGCAGGGGGAGGCGAGCAGTACTTC

J: TRBJ1-4
D: TRBD1
size: -
V: TRBV18
CDR3: CASSAGTGLNEKLFF
DNA: TGTGCCAGCTCAGCAGGGACAGGGCTTAATGAAAAACTGTTTTTT

J: TRBJ1-6
D: -
size: -
V: TRBV28
CDR3: CASTSSGQNSPLHF
DNA: TGTGCCAGCACCTCTTCCGGACAAAATTCACCCCTCCACTTT

J: TRBJ1-4
D: -
size: -
V: TRBV5-1
CDR3: CASSLVGEKLFF
DNA: TGCGCCAGCAGCTTGGTCGGTGAAAAACTGTTTTTT

J: TRBJ2-4
D: TRBD1
size: -
V: TRBV5-1
CDR3: CASSLGQGFSQYF
DNA: TGCGCCAGCAGCTTGGGACAGGGGTTTTCTCAGTACTTC

J: TRBJ2-1
D: TRBD2
size: -
V: TRBV29-1
CDR3: CSVEDRAGGVYNEQFF
DNA: TGCAGCGTTGAAGATCGGGCGGGAGGAGTCTACAATGAGCAGTTCTTC

J: TRBJ1-5
D: -
size: -
V: TRBV3-1/TRBV3-2
CDR3: CASSQGEQPQHF
DNA: TGTGCCAGCAGCCAGGGCGAACAGCCCCAGCATTTT

J: TRBJ1-1
D: -
size: -
V: TRBV29-1
CDR3: CSVESGRGAAFF
DNA: TGCAGCGTTGAAAGCGGGAGGGGTGCAGCTTTCTTT

J: TRBJ2-7
D: -
size: -
V: TRBV13
CDR3: CASSLSSATYEQYF
DNA: TGTGCCAGCAGCTTATCCAGCGCCACCTACGAGCAGTACTTC

J: TRBJ2-7
D: -
size: -
V: TRBV6-2/TRBV6-3
CDR3: CASSYSSGDYEQYF
DNA: TGTGCCAGCAGTTACTCGTCAGGGGATTACGAGCAGTACTTC

J: TRBJ2-1
D: TRBD1
size: -
V: TRBV3-1/TRBV3-2
CDR3: CASSQGGTGGYEQFF
DNA: TGTGCCAGCAGCCAAGGCGGGACAGGGGGTTATGAGCAGTTCTTC